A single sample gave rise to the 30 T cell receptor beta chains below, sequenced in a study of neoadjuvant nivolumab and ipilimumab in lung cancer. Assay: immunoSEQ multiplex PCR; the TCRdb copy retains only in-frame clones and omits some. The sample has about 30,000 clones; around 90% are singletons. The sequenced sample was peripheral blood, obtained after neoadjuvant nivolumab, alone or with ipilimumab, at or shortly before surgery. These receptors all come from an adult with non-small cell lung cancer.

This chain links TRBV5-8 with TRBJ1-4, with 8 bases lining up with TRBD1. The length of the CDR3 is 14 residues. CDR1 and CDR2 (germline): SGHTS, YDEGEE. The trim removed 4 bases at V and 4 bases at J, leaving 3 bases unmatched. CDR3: CASSPGQVNEKLFF. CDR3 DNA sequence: TGTGCCAGCAGCCCGGGACAGGTTAATGAAAAACTGTTTTTT.

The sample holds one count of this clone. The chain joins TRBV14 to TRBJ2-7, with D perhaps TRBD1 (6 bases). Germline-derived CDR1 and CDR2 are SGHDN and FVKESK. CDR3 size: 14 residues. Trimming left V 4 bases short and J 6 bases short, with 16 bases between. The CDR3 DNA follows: TGTGCCAGCAGCCTAAGAGGGGGAAAGGGCGAGCAGTACTTC. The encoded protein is CASSLRGGKGEQYF. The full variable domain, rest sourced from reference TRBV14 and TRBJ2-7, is EAGVTQFPSHSVIEKGQTVTLRCDPISGHDNLYWYRRVMGKEIKFLLHFVKESKQDESGMPNNRFLAERTGGTYSTLKVQPAELEDSGVYFCASSLRGGKGEQYFGPGTRLTVT.

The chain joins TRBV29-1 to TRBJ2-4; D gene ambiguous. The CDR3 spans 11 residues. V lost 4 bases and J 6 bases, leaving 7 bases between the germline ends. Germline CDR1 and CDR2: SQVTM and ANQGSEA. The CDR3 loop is CSVVGANIQYF. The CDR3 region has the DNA TGCAGCGTTGTGGGTGCAAACATTCAGTACTTC.

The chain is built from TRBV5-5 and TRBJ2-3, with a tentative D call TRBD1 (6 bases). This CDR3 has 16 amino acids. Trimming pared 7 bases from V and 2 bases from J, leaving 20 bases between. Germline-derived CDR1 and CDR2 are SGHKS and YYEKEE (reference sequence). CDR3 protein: CASLPRTGLNTDTQYF. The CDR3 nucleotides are TGTGCCAGCCTACCTCGTACAGGGCTAAACACAGATACGCAGTATTTT.

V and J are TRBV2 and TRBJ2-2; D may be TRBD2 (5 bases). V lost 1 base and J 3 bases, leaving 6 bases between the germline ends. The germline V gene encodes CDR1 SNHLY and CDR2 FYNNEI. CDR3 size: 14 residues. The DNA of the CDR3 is TGTGCCAGCAGTGAAGTGCGGGACACCGGGGAGCTGTTTTTT. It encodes CASSEVRDTGELFF.

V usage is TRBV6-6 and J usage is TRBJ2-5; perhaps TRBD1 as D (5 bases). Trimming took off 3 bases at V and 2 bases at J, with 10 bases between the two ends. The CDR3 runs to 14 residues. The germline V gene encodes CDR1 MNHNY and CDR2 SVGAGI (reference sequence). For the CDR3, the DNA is TGTGCCAGCAGTTATGGGGCAGCTCAAGAGACCCAGTACTTC. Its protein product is CASSYGAAQETQYF.

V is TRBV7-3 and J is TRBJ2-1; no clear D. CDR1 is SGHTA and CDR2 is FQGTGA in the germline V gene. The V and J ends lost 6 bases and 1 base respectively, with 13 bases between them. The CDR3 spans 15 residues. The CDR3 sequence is CASSLGPSSYNEQFF. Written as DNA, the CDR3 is TGTGCCAGCAGTCTAGGGCCCTCGTCCTACAATGAGCAGTTCTTC.

CDR3 amino acids: CAIKAGGTVNTQYF. CDR3 nucleotide sequence: TGTGCCATCAAAGCGGGAGGCACCGTAAATACGCAGTATTTT. This chain joins TRBV10-3 and TRBJ2-3; 9 bases agree with TRBD2. Per germline, CDR1 ENHRY and CDR2 SYGVKD. Germline trimming cut 7 bases from V and 7 bases from J; bases unmatched to any gene: 9. There are 14 residues in the CDR3.

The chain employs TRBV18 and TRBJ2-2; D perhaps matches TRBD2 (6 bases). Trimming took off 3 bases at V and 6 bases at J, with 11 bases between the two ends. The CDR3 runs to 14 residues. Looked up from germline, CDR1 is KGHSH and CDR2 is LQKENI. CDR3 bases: TGTGCCAGCTCACCCCGCGGGGTTGCCGGGGAGCTGTTTTTT. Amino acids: CASSPRGVAGELFF.

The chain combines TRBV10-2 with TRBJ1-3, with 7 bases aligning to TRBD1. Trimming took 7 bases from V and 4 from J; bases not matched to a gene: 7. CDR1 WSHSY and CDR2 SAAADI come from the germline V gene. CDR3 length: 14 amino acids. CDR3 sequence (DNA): TGCGCCAGCACCCCGACAGGGCGAGGAAACACCATATATTTT. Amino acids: CASTPTGRGNTIYF.

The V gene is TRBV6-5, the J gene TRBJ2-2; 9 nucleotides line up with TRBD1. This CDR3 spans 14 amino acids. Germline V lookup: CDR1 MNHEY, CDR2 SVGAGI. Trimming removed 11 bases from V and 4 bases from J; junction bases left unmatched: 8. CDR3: CAASGQGGTGELFF. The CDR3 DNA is TGTGCCGCCTCGGGACAGGGAGGCACCGGGGAGCTGTTTTTT.

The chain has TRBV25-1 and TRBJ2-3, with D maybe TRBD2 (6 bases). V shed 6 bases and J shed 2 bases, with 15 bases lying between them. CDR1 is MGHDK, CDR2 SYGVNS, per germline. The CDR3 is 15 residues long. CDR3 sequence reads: CASRGPSSATDTQYF. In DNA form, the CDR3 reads TGTGCCAGCAGGGGTCCCTCTAGCGCCACAGATACGCAGTATTTT.

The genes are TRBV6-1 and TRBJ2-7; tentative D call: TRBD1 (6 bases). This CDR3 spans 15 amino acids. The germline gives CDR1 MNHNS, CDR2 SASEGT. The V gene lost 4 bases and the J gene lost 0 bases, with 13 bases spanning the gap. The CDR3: CASSAQGPSSYEQYF. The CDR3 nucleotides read TGTGCCAGCAGTGCCCAGGGGCCCAGCTCCTACGAGCAGTACTTC.

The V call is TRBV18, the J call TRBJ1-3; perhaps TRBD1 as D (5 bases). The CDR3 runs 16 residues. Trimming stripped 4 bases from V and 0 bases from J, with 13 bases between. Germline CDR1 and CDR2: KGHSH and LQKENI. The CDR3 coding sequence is TGTGCCAGCTCACAAACTACAGGAATCTCTGGAAACACCATATATTTT. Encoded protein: CASSQTTGISGNTIYF.

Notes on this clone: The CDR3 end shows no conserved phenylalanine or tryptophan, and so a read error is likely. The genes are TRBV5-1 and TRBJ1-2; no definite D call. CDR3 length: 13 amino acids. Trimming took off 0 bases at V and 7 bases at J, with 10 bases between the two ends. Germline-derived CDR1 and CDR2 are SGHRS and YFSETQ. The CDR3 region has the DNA TGCGCCAGCAGCTTGGAATTCGGGTCTGGCTACACCCTC. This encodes CASSLEFGSGYTL.

The CDR3 here is CASSSGTSVSRETQYF. The CDR3, as DNA: TGTGCCAGCAGCTCCGGGACTAGCGTCTCGCGGGAGACCCAGTACTTC. The chain employs TRBV11-2 and TRBJ2-5, with 10 bases lining up with TRBD2. CDR1 SGHAT and CDR2 FQNNGV come from the germline V gene. This CDR3 is 16 amino acids long. V lost 4 bases to trimming and J lost 5 bases; unmatched junction nucleotides: 10.

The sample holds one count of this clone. CDR3 coding DNA: TGCGCCAGCAGCCCCGGTTACTCTGGGGCCAACGTCCTGACTTTC. Its protein product is CASSPGYSGANVLTF. This chain uses TRBV4-1 with TRBJ2-6, with D unclear. Germline V gene lookup returns CDR1 MGHRA and CDR2 YSYEKL. There are 15 residues in the CDR3. The V and J ends lost 4 bases and 0 bases respectively, with 7 bases between them.

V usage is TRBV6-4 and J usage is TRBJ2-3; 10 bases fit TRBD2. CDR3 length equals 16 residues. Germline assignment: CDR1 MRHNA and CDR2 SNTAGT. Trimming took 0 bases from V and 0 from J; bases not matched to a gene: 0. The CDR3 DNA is TGTGCCAGCAGTGACTCGACTAGCGGGAGCACAGATACGCAGTATTTT. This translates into CASSDSTSGSTDTQYF.

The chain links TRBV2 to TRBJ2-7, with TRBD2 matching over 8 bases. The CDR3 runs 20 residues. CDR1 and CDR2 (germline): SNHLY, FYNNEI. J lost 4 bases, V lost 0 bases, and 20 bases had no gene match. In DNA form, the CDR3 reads TGTGCCAGCAGTGAAGCCGTGGGATTTCTCGGCGCTAGCGGGTTTTACGAGCAGTACTTC. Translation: CASSEAVGFLGASGFYEQYF.

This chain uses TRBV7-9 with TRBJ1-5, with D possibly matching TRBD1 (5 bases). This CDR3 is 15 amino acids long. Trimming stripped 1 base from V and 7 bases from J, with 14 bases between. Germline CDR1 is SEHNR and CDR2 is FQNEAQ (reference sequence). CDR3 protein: CASSLGLRGLQPQHF. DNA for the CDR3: TGTGCCAGCAGCTTAGGTTTGAGGGGTTTGCAGCCCCAGCATTTT.

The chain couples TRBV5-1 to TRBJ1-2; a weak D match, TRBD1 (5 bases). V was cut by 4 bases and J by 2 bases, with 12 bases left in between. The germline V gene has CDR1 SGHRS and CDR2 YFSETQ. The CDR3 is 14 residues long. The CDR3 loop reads CASSHDGTNYGYTF. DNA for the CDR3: TGCGCCAGCAGCCACGACGGGACCAACTATGGCTACACCTTC.

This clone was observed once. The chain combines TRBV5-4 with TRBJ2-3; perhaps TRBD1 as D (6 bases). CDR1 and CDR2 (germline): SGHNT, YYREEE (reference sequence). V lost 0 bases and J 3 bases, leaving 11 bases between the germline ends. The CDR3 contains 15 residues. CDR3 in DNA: TGTGCCAGCAGCTTGGGACCCAGGGGAACAGATACGCAGTATTTT. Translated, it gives CASSLGPRGTDTQYF. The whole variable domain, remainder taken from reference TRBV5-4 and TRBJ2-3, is ETGVTQSPTHLIKTRGQQVTLRCSSQSGHNTVSWYQQALGQGPQFIFQYYREEENGRGNFPPRFSGLQFPNYSSELNVNALELDDSALYLCASSLGPRGTDTQYFGPGTRLTVL.

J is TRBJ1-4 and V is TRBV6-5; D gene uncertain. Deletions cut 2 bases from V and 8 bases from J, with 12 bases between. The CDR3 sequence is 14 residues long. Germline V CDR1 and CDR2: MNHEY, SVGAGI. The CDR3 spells CASSYRRVGEKLFF. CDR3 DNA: TGTGCCAGCAGTTACAGGAGGGTGGGAGAAAAACTGTTTTTT.

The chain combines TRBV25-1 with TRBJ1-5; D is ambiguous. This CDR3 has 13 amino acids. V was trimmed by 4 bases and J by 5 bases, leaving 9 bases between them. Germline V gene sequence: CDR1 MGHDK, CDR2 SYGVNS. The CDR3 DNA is TGTGCCAGCAGTGTAGGGAAAGATCAGCCCCAGCATTTT. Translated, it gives CASSVGKDQPQHF.

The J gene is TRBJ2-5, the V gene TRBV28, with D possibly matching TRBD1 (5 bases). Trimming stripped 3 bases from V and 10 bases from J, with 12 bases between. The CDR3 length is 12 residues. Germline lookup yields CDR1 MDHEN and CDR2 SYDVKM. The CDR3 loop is CASSLLRGNQYF. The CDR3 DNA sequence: TGTGCCAGCAGTTTGCTAAGGGGTAACCAGTACTTC.

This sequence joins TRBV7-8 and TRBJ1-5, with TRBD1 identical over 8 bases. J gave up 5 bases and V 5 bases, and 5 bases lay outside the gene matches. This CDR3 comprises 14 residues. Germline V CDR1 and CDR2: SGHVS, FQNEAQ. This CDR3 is CASSPTGAYQPQHF. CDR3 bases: TGTGCCAGCAGCCCGACAGGGGCCTATCAGCCCCAGCATTTT.

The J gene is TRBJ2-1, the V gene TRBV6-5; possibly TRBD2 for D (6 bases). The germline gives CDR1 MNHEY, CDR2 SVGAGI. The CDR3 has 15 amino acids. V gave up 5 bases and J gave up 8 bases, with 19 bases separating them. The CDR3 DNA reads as TGTGCCAGCAGTGGAACTGGAGGGGATCCGGATGAGCAGTTCTTC. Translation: CASSGTGGDPDEQFF.

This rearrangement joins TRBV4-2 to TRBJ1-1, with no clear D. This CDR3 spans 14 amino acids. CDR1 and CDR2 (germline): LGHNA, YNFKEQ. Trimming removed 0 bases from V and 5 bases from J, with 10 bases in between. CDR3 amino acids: CASSQEARLTEAFF. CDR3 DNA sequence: TGTGCCAGCAGCCAAGAAGCCAGGCTAACTGAAGCTTTCTTT.

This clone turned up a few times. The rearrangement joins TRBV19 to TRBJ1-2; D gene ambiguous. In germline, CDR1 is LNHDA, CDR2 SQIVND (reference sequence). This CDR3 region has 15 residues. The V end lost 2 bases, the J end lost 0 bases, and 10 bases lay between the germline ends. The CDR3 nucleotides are TGTGCCAGTAGTATACTCCTGACAACTAACTATGGCTACACCTTC. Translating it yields CASSILLTTNYGYTF.

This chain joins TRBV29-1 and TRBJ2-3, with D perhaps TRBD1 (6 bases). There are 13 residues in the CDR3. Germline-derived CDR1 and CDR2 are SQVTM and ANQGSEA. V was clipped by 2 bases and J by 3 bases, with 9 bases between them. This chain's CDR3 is CSVERQGTDTQYF. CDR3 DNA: TGCAGCGTTGAAAGGCAGGGGACAGATACGCAGTATTTT.